Each of the 13 T cell receptor beta chains below was sequenced from the same sample in a study of blood T cell repertoires in COVID-19. Sequenced by immunoSEQ multiplex PCR; TCRdb stores in-frame clones only, minus some. The sample lists around 100,000 clones, roughly 90% occurring once. Sequences were obtained from peripheral blood. The receptor source for this set is a man in his 70s with acute or convalescent COVID-19.

The chain is built from TRBV6-5 and TRBJ1-1, with a weak D call TRBD1 (5 bases). The CDR3 runs to 13 residues. Trimming shortened V by 6 bases and J by 5 bases, and 13 bases separated the two germline ends. The germline gives CDR1 MNHEY, CDR2 SVGAGI. The CDR3 protein is CASSYRGRTEAFF. The CDR3 bases are TGTGCCAGCAGCTATAGGGGTAGGACTGAAGCTTTCTTT.

The chain joins TRBV2 to TRBJ2-7, with D hard to call. CDR3 length: 12 amino acids. The V end lost 7 bases, the J end lost 9 bases, and 16 bases lay between the germline ends. Germline V gives CDR1 SNHLY, CDR2 FYNNEI. DNA of the CDR3: TGTGCCAGCAAATCTTCCGGTTCAGGGCAGTACTTC. It codes for CASKSSGSGQYF.

This rearrangement joins TRBV18 to TRBJ1-1; 9 bases fit TRBD1. The ends lost 4 bases at V and 2 bases at J; junction bases unmatched: 5. CDR1 and CDR2 (germline): KGHSH, LQKENI. The CDR3 length is 15 residues. CDR3 nucleotides: TGTGCCAGCTCACGGAACAGGGGGCATAACACTGAAGCTTTCTTT. This gives the protein CASSRNRGHNTEAFF.

CDR3: CASGDRRTSGGEVDTQYF. The CDR3 bases are TGTGCCAGCGGAGACAGGCGGACTAGCGGGGGAGAAGTGGATACGCAGTATTTT. The chain employs TRBV9 and TRBJ2-3, with 13 bases that match TRBD2. In germline, CDR1 is SGDLS, CDR2 YYNGEE. The junction had 17 bases not matched to a gene; V was cut back by 7 bases and J by 6 bases. The CDR3 extends over 18 amino acids.

The genes are TRBV12-3 or TRBV12-4 and TRBJ1-5; D gene uncertain. V gave up 0 bases and J gave up 7 bases, with 7 bases separating them. The CDR3 covers 13 residues. The CDR3 sequence is CASSLASMQPQHF. The CDR3, as DNA: TGTGCCAGCAGTTTAGCGTCTATGCAGCCCCAGCATTTT.

V gene TRBV5-5 combines with J gene TRBJ1-2; the D is unclear. From germline, CDR1 is SGHKS and CDR2 YYEKEE (reference sequence). Trimming pared 0 bases from V and 11 bases from J, leaving 11 bases between. The CDR3 sequence is 12 residues long. CDR3 in amino acids: CASSLVASRYTF. CDR3 nucleotide sequence: TGTGCCAGCAGCTTGGTGGCCTCGAGGTACACCTTC. The full variable domain, with the rest looked up from reference TRBV5-5 and TRBJ1-2, is DAGVTQSPTHLIKTRGQQVTLRCSPISGHKSVSWYQQVLGQGPQFIFQYYEKEERGRGNFPDRFSARQFPNYSSELNVNALLLGDSALYLCASSLVASRYTFGSGTRLTVV.

Concerning this clone itself: A junction boundary mismatches the germline segment, possibly from a read error. This sequence joins TRBV9 and TRBJ2-1; 8 nucleotides agree with TRBD2. This CDR3 is 14 amino acids long. Germline loops: CDR1 SGDLS, CDR2 YYNGEE. CDR3 coding DNA: TGTGCCAGCAGTGCTGGACTAGCCTATAATGAGCAGTTCTTC. Protein sequence: CASSAGLAYNEQFF.

This rearrangement joins TRBV6-5 to TRBJ1-2, with a weak D call TRBD1 (5 bases). This CDR3 region has 12 residues. V lost 10 bases, J lost 0 bases, and 9 bases lay in between. The germline V gene has CDR1 MNHEY and CDR2 SVGAGI. The CDR3 loop is CATRQTNYGYTF. The CDR3 DNA is TGTGCCACCCGACAGACTAACTATGGCTACACCTTC.

J is TRBJ1-6 and V is TRBV7-2, with a tentative D call TRBD1 (6 bases). The CDR3 length is 17 residues. V was trimmed by 5 bases and J by 0 bases, leaving 14 bases between them. Germline V gene lookup returns CDR1 SGHTA and CDR2 FQGNSA. The CDR3 protein is CASSADRPTSYNSPLHF. CDR3 bases: TGTGCCAGCAGCGCGGACAGACCTACCTCCTATAATTCACCCCTCCACTTT. The complete variable domain, with remaining parts taken from reference TRBV7-2 and TRBJ1-6, reads GAGVSQSPSNKVTEKGKDVELRCDPISGHTALYWYRQSLGQGLEFLIYFQGNSAPDKSGLPSDRFSAERTGGSVSTLTIQRTQQEDSAVYLCASSADRPTSYNSPLHFGNGTRLTVT.

This chain links TRBV5-1 with TRBJ2-2; possible D gene TRBD1, 6 bases. From germline, CDR1 is SGHRS and CDR2 YFSETQ. CDR3 length: 16 residues. V was pared by 4 bases and J by 5 bases, with 18 bases between. CDR3 coding DNA: TGCGCCAGCAGCCCGGACCCTGCAGGGGTGACCGGGGAGCTGTTTTTT. This translates into CASSPDPAGVTGELFF.

The J gene is TRBJ2-2, the V gene TRBV15; tentatively, D is TRBD1 (5 bases). The V gene lost 3 bases and the J gene lost 6 bases, with 17 bases spanning the gap. The CDR3 sequence is 16 residues long. Germline V lookup: CDR1 LNHNV, CDR2 YYDKDF (reference sequence). The CDR3 DNA reads as TGTGCCACCAGCAGGGGCAGGGCGGTCGGAGCCGGGGAGCTGTTTTTT. It codes for CATSRGRAVGAGELFF.

The J gene is TRBJ1-2, the V gene TRBV29-1; D might be TRBD1 (5 bases). Trimming stripped 6 bases from V and 3 bases from J, with 11 bases between. This CDR3 has 12 amino acids. Germline loops: CDR1 SQVTM, CDR2 ANQGSEA. CDR3 sequence: CSVPRGDYGYTF. CDR3 DNA: TGCAGCGTCCCCCGGGGGGACTATGGCTACACCTTC. Looking up the rest from reference TRBV29-1 and TRBJ1-2 gives the full variable domain: SAVISQKPSRDICQRGTSLTIQCQVDSQVTMMFWYRQQPGQSLTLIATANQGSEATYESGFVIDKFPISRPNLTFSTLTVSNMSPEDSSIYLCSVPRGDYGYTFGSGTRLTVV.

The chain carries TRBV28 and TRBJ1-2, with 9 positions matching TRBD1. The CDR3 has 12 amino acids. Germline assignment: CDR1 MDHEN and CDR2 SYDVKM. V trimming: 5 bases; J trimming: 8 bases; junction bases outside the gene matches: 3. The CDR3 nucleotides are TGTGCCAGCAGTAGGGACAGGGTGGGCTACACCTTC. Its translation: CASSRDRVGYTF.